This T cell receptor (beta chain) was sequenced in a study of radiation and T cells in renal cell carcinoma. Time point here: blood 2 weeks post-SBRT. Treatment here: 15 Gy SBRT to primary tumor, nephrectomy 4 weeks later. Here immunoSEQ multiplex PCR was the method, and the copy in TCRdb shows in-frame clones only, minus some. The data contain roughly 49,000 clones, 80% of them seen just once; the ten biggest clones take up 25% to 35%. The CDR3 spans 15 residues. V lost 4 bases and J lost 1; bases outside the gene matches: 3. Germline V lookup: CDR1 SGHDT, CDR2 YYEEEE. The chain recombines TRBV5-6 with TRBJ2-3; TRBD2 agrees at 10 bases. The sequences come from blood, collected from a patient whose treatment included radiotherapy and nephrectomy. The receptor was isolated from a woman aged 70-85 years with renal cell carcinoma. The chain's CDR3 is CASSTGTSGTDTQYF. DNA of the CDR3: TGTGCCAGCAGCACCGGGACTAGCGGCACAGATACGCAGTATTTT.